The 15 T cell receptor beta chains below all came from one sample that was sequenced in a study of shared clonotypes between healthy human individuals. Assay used: immunoSEQ multiplex PCR; TCRdb lists only in-frame clones, some missing. The data contain roughly 450,000 clones, about four fifths of them singletons. What was sequenced was PBMCs. Receptor source: a woman between 35 and 50 years old in good health. Some clones in this sample may be carry-over from other donors' samples.

This chain joins TRBV30 and TRBJ2-1, with D tentatively TRBD2 (6 bases). Trimming left V 2 bases short and J 3 bases short, with 17 bases between. CDR3 length: 16 amino acids. Germline CDR1 and CDR2: GTSNPN and SVGIG (reference sequence). CDR3 bases: TGTGCCTGGAGTACCAGCGGGCGCAGGGACTACAATGAGCAGTTCTTC. Encoded protein: CAWSTSGRRDYNEQFF.

The chain combines TRBV19 with TRBJ2-1; possible D gene TRBD2, 5 bases. Germline V gives CDR1 LNHDA, CDR2 SQIVND (reference sequence). Trimming took off 10 bases at V and 4 bases at J, with 20 bases between the two ends. The CDR3 runs 15 residues. The CDR3 coding sequence is TGTGCCACCAAATTTGAGGGCAGGACTTACAATGAGCAGTTCTTC. This encodes CATKFEGRTYNEQFF.

This chain uses TRBV9 with TRBJ2-5, with 9 bases fitting TRBD2. J was trimmed by 5 bases and V by 4 bases; bases with no gene match: 12. Germline V gives CDR1 SGDLS, CDR2 YYNGEE. This CDR3 comprises 16 residues. The CDR3 DNA sequence: TGTGCCAGCAGCTTAGGAGGTAGCGGGAGTATCGAGACCCAGTACTTC. Its protein product is CASSLGGSGSIETQYF.

The chain uses TRBV6-1 and TRBJ2-7; D gene unclear. This CDR3 is built from 14 residues. Germline CDR1 and CDR2: MNHNS and SASEGT. The ends were cut back, 8 bases at V and 4 bases at J, with 18 bases in the middle. The CDR3 DNA reads TGTGCCAGCTCTGGCCCATCGTTCGGGTACGAGCAGTACTTC. Translation gives CASSGPSFGYEQYF.

The chain employs TRBV28 and TRBJ2-1; D is uncertain. This CDR3 has 12 residues. Germline values: CDR1 MDHEN, CDR2 SYDVKM. Deletions cut 8 bases from V and 10 bases from J, with 15 bases between. The CDR3 region has the DNA TGTGCCAGCTCAAACCAAGGCCGAGAGCAGTTCTTC. Its protein is CASSNQGREQFF.

In its sample, this clone was seen many times. This chain joins TRBV28 and TRBJ2-7; 10 bases fit TRBD2. The germline CDR1 and CDR2 sequences are MDHEN and SYDVKM. The V and J ends lost 8 bases and 2 bases, in that order; junction bases with no gene match: 9. This CDR3 comprises 15 residues. This chain's CDR3 is CASRRQAGGTYEQYF. The CDR3 coding sequence is TGTGCCAGCCGACGGCAAGCGGGAGGGACCTACGAGCAGTACTTC.

Only one count was recorded for this clone. CDR3 coding DNA: TGTGCCAGCAGCTTAGCTAGCGGATACAATGAGCAGTTCTTC. Encoded protein: CASSLASGYNEQFF. J is TRBJ2-1 and V is TRBV7-3, with 7 nucleotides matching TRBD2. Germline trimming cut 2 bases from V and 4 bases from J; bases unmatched to any gene: 2. The CDR3 has 14 amino acids. Germline CDR1 is SGHTA and CDR2 is FQGTGA.

For this clone: The same CDR3 also results from other DNA sequences found in this sample. The CDR3, as DNA: TGTGCCAGCAGCTTAATAGGGGGCGCCAACTATGGCTACACCTTC. This codes for CASSLIGGANYGYTF. V gene TRBV7-3 combines with J gene TRBJ1-2, with 7 bases identical to TRBD1. The CDR3 loop spans 15 amino acids. CDR1 and CDR2 (germline): SGHTA, FQGTGA. Germline trimming cut 1 base from V and 2 bases from J; bases unmatched to any gene: 4.

This clone has more than one count but fewer than ten. This rearrangement joins TRBV30 to TRBJ1-5; D may be TRBD1 (5 bases). The V end was cut by 0 bases, the J end by 5 bases, with 8 bases between. CDR3 size: 13 residues. Germline V gene sequence: CDR1 GTSNPN, CDR2 SVGIG (reference sequence). CDR3 region: CAWSVAGDQPQHF. CDR3 nucleotides: TGTGCCTGGAGTGTGGCGGGGGATCAGCCCCAGCATTTT.

The genes are TRBV19 and TRBJ1-4, with 7 bases identical to TRBD1. Germline V gene lookup returns CDR1 LNHDA and CDR2 SQIVND (reference sequence). Germline trimming cut 0 bases from V and 8 bases from J; bases unmatched to any gene: 9. The CDR3 length is 16 residues. CDR3 coding DNA: TGTGCCAGTAGTATAGATCTTGGACAGGAACTCGAAAAACTGTTTTTT. Encoded protein: CASSIDLGQELEKLFF.

This clone came up once. This chain links TRBV5-4 with TRBJ2-7, with 12 bases fitting TRBD2. V was pared by 4 bases and J by 6 bases, with 8 bases of the junction left unmatched. The CDR3 totals 15 residues. Per the germline V gene, CDR1 is SGHNT and CDR2 is YYREEE (reference sequence). This CDR3 reads CASSLGLAGRFEQYF. For the CDR3, the DNA is TGTGCCAGCAGCCTAGGACTAGCGGGGCGGTTCGAGCAGTACTTC.

The V gene is TRBV9, the J gene TRBJ2-1; D may be TRBD1 or TRBD2 (6 bases each). Germline V gives CDR1 SGDLS, CDR2 YYNGEE. V was clipped by 7 bases and J by 0 bases, with 11 bases between them. This CDR3 spans 14 amino acids. CDR3 sequence (DNA): TGTGCCAGCGCGGGGACATCCTCCTACAATGAGCAGTTCTTC. Its translation: CASAGTSSYNEQFF.

This clone was seen just once. J is TRBJ2-5 and V is TRBV5-1; D unclear. Germline CDR1 reads SGHRS; CDR2 reads YFSETQ. This CDR3 region has 14 residues. The V and J ends lost 0 bases and 1 base respectively, with 7 bases between them. The CDR3 region has the DNA TGCGCCAGCAGCTTGGGGTCTTTCCAAGAGACCCAGTACTTC. Translating it yields CASSLGSFQETQYF.

This clone was counted a single time. The V gene is TRBV11-2, the J gene TRBJ2-1, with TRBD2 identical over 12 bases. CDR3 length: 16 residues. Per germline, CDR1 SGHAT and CDR2 FQNNGV. Germline trimming cut 2 bases from V and 7 bases from J; bases unmatched to any gene: 6. CDR3 protein: CASSLKTSGGWNEQFF. CDR3 coding DNA: TGTGCCAGCAGCTTAAAGACTAGCGGGGGATGGAATGAGCAGTTCTTC.

The chain combines TRBV5-6 with TRBJ1-2, with D possibly being TRBD1 (5 bases). CDR3 length equals 11 residues. The V end lost 4 bases, the J end lost 8 bases, and 9 bases lay between the germline ends. CDR1 is SGHDT, CDR2 YYEEEE, per germline. CDR3 residues: CASSLRGGYTF. The CDR3 bases are TGTGCCAGCAGCCTCCGGGGGGGCTACACCTTC.